The 27 T cell receptor beta chains below come from one sample, sequenced in a study of OX40 agonist ivuxolimab in advanced cancers. Library generation was performed with the immunoSEQ multiplex PCR assay. This is the immuneACCESS table as TCRdb keeps it, with only in-frame sequences that have V and J called. A part of the clones is gone; compared with another copy, unresolved V genes explain less than half, and the rest is unexplained. A total of tens of thousands of clones appear in this sample, approximately 87% of them only once. The biggest ten clones account for roughly 4.5% of the sample. Sequenced here: CD4+ or CD8+ T cells sorted from blood, sampled in a trial of the OX40 agonist ivuxolimab. Source of these receptors: an adult with an advanced solid tumor such as melanoma, head and neck, liver or kidney cancer.

The chain couples TRBV2 to TRBJ1-2; tentatively, D is TRBD1 (5 bases). The V gene's germline CDR1 is SNHLY and CDR2 FYNNEI. V was trimmed by 6 bases and J by 2 bases, leaving 13 bases between them. CDR3 length: 14 amino acids. In nucleotides, the CDR3 is TGTGCCAGCAGGACCTGGACACCGAACTATGGCTACACCTTC. Its translation: CASRTWTPNYGYTF.

Worth noting for this clone: Compared with germline, one end of the junction differs, possibly owing to a read error. The V call is TRBV7-7, the J call TRBJ2-1; tentatively, D is TRBD1 (5 bases). In germline, CDR1 is SSHAT, CDR2 FNYEAQ (reference sequence). The CDR3 sequence is 14 residues long. As DNA, the CDR3 is TGTGCTAGCAGCTTAAGCAGGGCCCGGGATGAGCAGTTCTTC. Protein: CASSLSRARDEQFF.

In this sample, this clone turned up once. J is TRBJ2-2 and V is TRBV5-6, with TRBD2 identical over 7 bases. The V gene's germline CDR1 is SGHDT and CDR2 YYEEEE. Trimming at V came to 1 base and at J to 1 base, leaving 4 bases not matched to a gene. This CDR3 is 16 amino acids long. As DNA, the CDR3 is TGTGCCAGCAGCTTGATGGCGGGGGAGAACACCGGGGAGCTGTTTTTT. Amino acid sequence: CASSLMAGENTGELFF. Full variable domain (remainder filled in from reference TRBV5-6 and TRBJ2-2): DAGVTQSPTHLIKTRGQQVTLRCSPKSGHDTVSWYQQALGQGPQFIFQYYEEEERQRGNFPDRFSGHQFPNYSSELNVNALLLGDSALYLCASSLMAGENTGELFFGEGSRLTVL.

The genes are TRBV6-5 and TRBJ2-7; 7 nucleotides line up with TRBD2. The V segment lost 4 bases and the J segment 7 bases; nucleotides outside the gene matches: 4. Germline assignment: CDR1 MNHEY and CDR2 SVGAGI. The CDR3 is 12 residues long. The chain's CDR3 is CASSSYGGEQYF. CDR3 coding DNA: TGTGCCAGCAGTTCCTACGGGGGGGAGCAGTACTTC.

The chain recombines TRBV18 with TRBJ1-1; D call uncertain. Trimming cost V 5 bases and J 0 bases, with 10 bases left between them. This CDR3 has 14 amino acids. Per germline, CDR1 KGHSH and CDR2 LQKENI. In nucleotides, the CDR3 is TGTGCCAGCTCATCGCGAGGTTTGAACACTGAAGCTTTCTTT. Translation gives CASSSRGLNTEAFF.

This chain links TRBV10-2 with TRBJ2-3, with TRBD1 matching 11 bases. The V gene's germline CDR1 is WSHSY and CDR2 SAAADI. V trimming: 8 bases; J trimming: 4 bases; junction bases outside the gene matches: 8. This CDR3 is built from 15 residues. CDR3 region: CASQRTGGGADTQYF. The CDR3 DNA sequence: TGCGCCAGCCAACGGACAGGGGGCGGCGCAGATACGCAGTATTTT.

The chain combines TRBV4-2 with TRBJ2-1; 9 nucleotides agree with TRBD2. CDR1 and CDR2 from the germline V gene are LGHNA and YNFKEQ. V shed 1 base and J 6 bases; nucleotides not matched to a gene: 4. This CDR3 is 15 amino acids long. The CDR3 DNA is TGTGCCAGCAGCCAAGTAGCGGGAGAAGGCAATGAGCAGTTCTTC. Translating gives CASSQVAGEGNEQFF.

The CDR3, as DNA: TGCAGCGTTGAACTCGGGGGCGGTGGCTACACCTTC. Residues: CSVELGGGGYTF. This chain joins TRBV29-1 and TRBJ1-2; D possibly corresponds to TRBD1 (6 bases). Germline V gene sequence: CDR1 SQVTM, CDR2 ANQGSEA. The V end lost 2 bases, the J end lost 7 bases, and 11 bases lay between the germline ends. This CDR3 spans 12 amino acids.

V usage is TRBV6-1 and J usage is TRBJ1-1, with a weak D call TRBD1 (5 bases). This CDR3 has 15 amino acids. The germline V gene encodes CDR1 MNHNS and CDR2 SASEGT. V was pared by 5 bases and J by 1 base, with 14 bases between. The CDR3 is CASSLTGTRNTEAFF. DNA for the CDR3: TGTGCCAGCAGTCTAACCGGGACGAGGAACACTGAAGCTTTCTTT.

This clone was counted once. This sequence joins TRBV18 and TRBJ2-5; D uncertain. CDR3 length: 11 residues. Germline lookup yields CDR1 KGHSH and CDR2 LQKENI. The ends were cut back, 6 bases at V and 2 bases at J, with 4 bases in the middle. This CDR3 is CASSSQETQYF. The CDR3 DNA reads as TGTGCCAGCTCTTCTCAAGAGACCCAGTACTTC.

This clone was found once. The V and J genes are TRBV4-1 and TRBJ2-5; D not certain. CDR3 length: 13 residues. The V and J ends lost 2 bases and 0 bases respectively, with 4 bases between them. The germline gives CDR1 MGHRA, CDR2 YSYEKL. The CDR3 DNA reads as TGCGCCAGCAGCCAAATCGACCAAGAGACCCAGTACTTC. It is translated as CASSQIDQETQYF.

The chain has TRBV2 and TRBJ2-1; possible D gene TRBD2, 5 bases. CDR1 and CDR2 from the germline V gene are SNHLY and FYNNEI. Trimming cost V 0 bases and J 9 bases, with 12 bases left between them. This CDR3 comprises 14 residues. CDR3 nucleotide sequence: TGTGCCAGCAGTGAAGCGCGGGCTTGGGGTGAGCAGTTCTTC. Its translation: CASSEARAWGEQFF.

There are a few counts of this clone. The chain carries TRBV4-1 and TRBJ1-2, with D maybe TRBD1 (6 bases). The CDR3 covers 13 residues. Germline V gives CDR1 MGHRA, CDR2 YSYEKL. Trimming stripped 1 base from V and 6 bases from J, with 9 bases between. CDR3 loop: CASSQAGADGYTF. CDR3 coding DNA: TGCGCCAGCAGCCAAGCGGGGGCGGATGGCTACACCTTC.

The V gene is TRBV28, the J gene TRBJ2-5; D remains unclear. The germline V gene encodes CDR1 MDHEN and CDR2 SYDVKM. The CDR3 spans 13 residues. Trimming removed 2 bases from V and 2 bases from J, with 6 bases in between. DNA of the CDR3: TGTGCCAGCAGTTTAGAGGCTCAAGAGACCCAGTACTTC. It yields the protein CASSLEAQETQYF.

The chain joins TRBV30 to TRBJ2-7; D possibly uses TRBD1 or TRBD2 (5 bases each). V was pared by 1 base and J by 0 bases, with 7 bases between. Germline loops: CDR1 GTSNPN, CDR2 SVGIG (reference sequence). The CDR3 is 13 amino acids. CDR3 in DNA: TGTGCCTGGAGTGCCGGGACCTCCTACGAGCAGTACTTC. It encodes CAWSAGTSYEQYF.

This clone came up once. The chain combines TRBV7-9 with TRBJ2-5; 7 bases line up with TRBD1. V lost 7 bases to trimming and J lost 3 bases; unmatched junction nucleotides: 11. CDR1 is SEHNR, CDR2 FQNEAQ, per germline (reference sequence). This CDR3 has 15 amino acids. CDR3 in amino acids: CASMNPGQTEETQYF. The DNA for the CDR3 is TGTGCCAGCATGAACCCGGGACAGACAGAAGAGACCCAGTACTTC. Supplemented by reference TRBV7-9 and TRBJ2-5, the full variable domain reads DTGVSQNPRHKITKRGQNVTFRCDPISEHNRLYWYRQTLGQGPEFLTYFQNEAQLEKSRLLSDRFSAERPKGSFSTLEIQRTEQGDSAMYLCASMNPGQTEETQYFGPGTRLLVL.

The chain employs TRBV6-1 and TRBJ1-1; a possible D gene is TRBD1 (5 bases). There are 15 residues in the CDR3. The V end lost 3 bases, the J end lost 1 base, and 12 bases lay between the germline ends. CDR1 is MNHNS and CDR2 is SASEGT in the germline V gene. CDR3 amino acids: CASSDGTAGNTEAFF. In nucleotides, the CDR3 is TGTGCCAGCAGTGACGGGACCGCAGGGAACACTGAAGCTTTCTTT.

V and J are TRBV4-1 and TRBJ1-2; a weak D match, TRBD1 (5 bases). There are 15 residues in the CDR3. Germline CDR1 and CDR2: MGHRA and YSYEKL. The ends were cut back, 5 bases at V and 0 bases at J, with 13 bases in the middle. CDR3 loop: CASSYRDAANYGYTF. CDR3 coding DNA: TGCGCCAGCAGCTACCGGGACGCAGCTAACTATGGCTACACCTTC.

This clone has just a few counts. J is TRBJ2-7 and V is TRBV10-2; TRBD1 matches at 7 bases. Germline CDR1 is WSHSY and CDR2 is SAAADI. V lost 4 bases to trimming and J lost 2 bases; unmatched junction nucleotides: 5. The CDR3 is 14 amino acids. CDR3 nucleotide sequence: TGCGCCAGCAGTGCCGCCGGGACAGCCTACGAGCAGTACTTC. Its translation is CASSAAGTAYEQYF.

The chain uses TRBV19 and TRBJ2-1; the D gene is possibly TRBD1 (5 bases). V lost 5 bases, J lost 4 bases, and 15 bases lay in between. The CDR3 extends over 15 amino acids. Germline V CDR1 and CDR2: LNHDA, SQIVND (reference sequence). The CDR3 region is CASSPQGFPYNEQFF. The CDR3 DNA reads TGTGCCAGTAGTCCGCAGGGTTTTCCTTACAATGAGCAGTTCTTC.

The V and J genes are TRBV7-9 and TRBJ1-4; D unresolved. In germline, CDR1 is SEHNR, CDR2 FQNEAQ (reference sequence). V gave up 5 bases and J gave up 1 base, with 14 bases separating them. The CDR3 is made up of 16 amino acids. Here the CDR3 reads CASSQEGPGTNEKLFF. The CDR3 coding sequence is TGTGCCAGCAGCCAAGAAGGGCCGGGAACTAATGAAAAACTGTTTTTT.

This chain uses TRBV30 with TRBJ2-5; D gene ambiguous. Germline V gives CDR1 GTSNPN, CDR2 SVGIG (reference sequence). Trimming removed 0 bases at V and 3 bases at J, with 14 bases between. The CDR3 spans 15 residues. CDR3 nucleotides: TGTGCCTGGAGTGTTCGACTGGTCCGAAAAGAGACCCAGTACTTC. Amino acids: CAWSVRLVRKETQYF.

The chain is built from TRBV7-7 and TRBJ2-3; TRBD1 agrees at 10 bases. This CDR3 is built from 15 residues. Germline V CDR1 and CDR2: SSHAT, FNYEAQ (reference sequence). CDR3 nucleotides: TGTGCTAGCGGGACAGGGGCCGGTCCCACAGATACGCAGTATTTT. Translated: CASGTGAGPTDTQYF.

The V and J genes are TRBV6-1 and TRBJ1-2, with 9 positions matching TRBD1. The CDR3 covers 13 residues. The germline V gene has CDR1 MNHNS and CDR2 SASEGT. With 6 bases clipped from V and 7 bases from J, the junction kept 6 bases outside the gene matches. The CDR3 region is CASSRDRVGGYTF. DNA for the CDR3: TGTGCCAGCAGCCGGGACAGGGTCGGTGGCTACACCTTC.

This chain connects TRBV5-4 to TRBJ2-1, with no clear D. The CDR3 spans 12 residues. Germline CDR1 is SGHNT and CDR2 is YYREEE (reference sequence). Trimming pared 2 bases from V and 6 bases from J, leaving 6 bases between. The CDR3: CASSFLVNEQFF. In DNA form, the CDR3 reads TGTGCCAGCAGCTTTTTGGTCAATGAGCAGTTCTTC.

This clone was counted a single time. The CDR3 reads CASSRGAYLPNSPLHF. The CDR3 bases are TGTGCCAGCAGCCGGGGGGCCTACCTTCCTAATTCACCCCTCCACTTT. This rearrangement joins TRBV7-9 to TRBJ1-6; possible D gene TRBD1, 6 bases. This CDR3 has 16 residues. V lost 5 bases and J lost 6, with 17 bases in between. In germline, CDR1 is SEHNR, CDR2 FQNEAQ (reference sequence).

V is TRBV7-2 and J is TRBJ1-2; 11 bases fit TRBD1. The junction had 8 bases not matched to a gene; V was cut back by 1 base and J by 4 bases. In germline, CDR1 is SGHTA, CDR2 FQGNSA. There are 17 residues in the CDR3. CDR3 protein: CASSLGVGQGAVYGYTF. CDR3 nucleotide sequence: TGTGCCAGCAGCTTAGGAGTAGGACAGGGGGCTGTCTATGGCTACACCTTC.